This TCR beta chain was obtained from a study of Ad26.COV2.S vaccination and SARS-CoV-2 variants. Notes on the study in general: Whether participants received vaccine or placebo, their non-spike TCR breadth was similar.

This clone was picked up one time. Its cognate antigen is unknown. The treatment here: roughly 19 received Ad26.COV2.S at low or high dose, single or two shots; about 5 received placebo; per-sample allocation not given. Sampling was done on day 63 after the first vaccine or placebo injection. The assay was immunoSEQ multiplex PCR, and TCRdb's table has in-frame clones only and misses some. The sample includes roughly 350,000 clones, less than 90% of them seen just once. The CDR3 extends over 12 amino acids. V was pared by 3 bases and J by 9 bases, with 6 bases between. CDR1 SNHLY and CDR2 FYNNEI come from the germline V gene.

This rearrangement joins TRBV2 to TRBJ1-6; D gene unclear. This sequence was found in a person between 18 and 65 years old who received the Ad26.COV2.S COVID-19 vaccine or a placebo. The sample consisted of peripheral blood, taken in a trial of Ad26.COV2.S vaccine versus placebo. CDR3 protein: CASSDRASPLHF. The CDR3 DNA reads TGTGCCAGCAGTGACAGAGCTTCACCCCTCCACTTT.